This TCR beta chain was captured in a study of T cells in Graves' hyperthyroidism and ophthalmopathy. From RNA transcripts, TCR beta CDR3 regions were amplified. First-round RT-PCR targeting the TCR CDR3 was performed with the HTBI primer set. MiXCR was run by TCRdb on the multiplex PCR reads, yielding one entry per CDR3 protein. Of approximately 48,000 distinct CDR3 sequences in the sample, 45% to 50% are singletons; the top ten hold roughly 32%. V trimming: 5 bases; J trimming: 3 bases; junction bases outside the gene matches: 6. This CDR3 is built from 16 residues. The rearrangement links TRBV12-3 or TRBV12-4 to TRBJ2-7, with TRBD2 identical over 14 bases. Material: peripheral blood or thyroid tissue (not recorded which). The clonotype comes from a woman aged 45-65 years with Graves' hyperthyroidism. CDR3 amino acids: CASSTPGTSGGYEQYF. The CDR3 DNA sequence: TGTGCCAGCAGTACACCCGGGACTAGCGGGGGCTACGAGCAGTACTTC.